Listed below are T cell receptor beta chains from one sample, sequenced in a study of T cells in Graves' hyperthyroidism and ophthalmopathy. TCRdb called the multiplex PCR reads again in MiXCR, with one record for every CDR3 protein. The sample has about 380,000 distinct CDR3 sequences, 18% seen once. Sequenced input: blood. The receptor source for this set is a man between 18 and 29 years old with Graves' ophthalmopathy. The CDR3 runs from the conserved cysteine through the conserved F or W. D genes are given only for firm matches.

V,length,D,J,CDR3
TRBV19,15,TRBD2,TRBJ2-2,CASSMGRGSTGELFF
TRBV5-1,15,NA,TRBJ2-3,CASSPRTDSTDTQYF
TRBV29-1,15,TRBD2,TRBJ2-1,CSVVRTSGRAVEQFF
TRBV27,14,TRBD1,TRBJ1-2,CASSFIGQGPDYTF
TRBV12-3/TRBV12-4,16,TRBD2,TRBJ2-3,CASSSGLAGGRNTQYF
TRBV28,16,NA,TRBJ2-1,CASSRPGTVPYNEQFF
TRBV27,16,TRBD2,TRBJ2-3,CASSWSLNGGADTQYF
TRBV2,13,NA,TRBJ1-1,CASSVNRNTEAFF
TRBV12-3/TRBV12-4,15,NA,TRBJ2-1,CASSRARVLGHEQFF
TRBV29-1,14,NA,TRBJ2-2,CSGWDTLNTGELFF
TRBV20-1,15,NA,TRBJ1-3,CSASPTELSGNTIYF
TRBV6-2/TRBV6-3,14,TRBD2,TRBJ2-5,CASRPGTSWETQYF
TRBV11-2,15,NA,TRBJ2-3,CASSFPRGSTDTQYF
TRBV12-3/TRBV12-4,13,NA,TRBJ1-1,CASSPGRPIEAFF
TRBV12-3/TRBV12-4,15,TRBD2,TRBJ2-5,CASSLTPPGGETQYF
TRBV4-1,16,TRBD2,TRBJ2-7,CASSRQTSGVAYEQYF
TRBV3-1,15,TRBD1,TRBJ1-2,CASSQGDRAWGGYTF
TRBV19,14,NA,TRBJ1-4,CASKQLATNEKLFF
TRBV2,16,TRBD1,TRBJ1-3,CASSYGQGEYGNTIYF
TRBV7-8,17,NA,TRBJ1-5,CASSLSVFRLSNQPQHF
TRBV24-1,16,NA,TRBJ1-3,CATSEAYLSSGNTIYF
TRBV7-2,14,NA,TRBJ1-6,CASSLVPSNSPLHF
TRBV2,12,NA,TRBJ2-5,CASRLVQETQYF
TRBV28,12,NA,TRBJ1-1,CASSLRTLKVFF